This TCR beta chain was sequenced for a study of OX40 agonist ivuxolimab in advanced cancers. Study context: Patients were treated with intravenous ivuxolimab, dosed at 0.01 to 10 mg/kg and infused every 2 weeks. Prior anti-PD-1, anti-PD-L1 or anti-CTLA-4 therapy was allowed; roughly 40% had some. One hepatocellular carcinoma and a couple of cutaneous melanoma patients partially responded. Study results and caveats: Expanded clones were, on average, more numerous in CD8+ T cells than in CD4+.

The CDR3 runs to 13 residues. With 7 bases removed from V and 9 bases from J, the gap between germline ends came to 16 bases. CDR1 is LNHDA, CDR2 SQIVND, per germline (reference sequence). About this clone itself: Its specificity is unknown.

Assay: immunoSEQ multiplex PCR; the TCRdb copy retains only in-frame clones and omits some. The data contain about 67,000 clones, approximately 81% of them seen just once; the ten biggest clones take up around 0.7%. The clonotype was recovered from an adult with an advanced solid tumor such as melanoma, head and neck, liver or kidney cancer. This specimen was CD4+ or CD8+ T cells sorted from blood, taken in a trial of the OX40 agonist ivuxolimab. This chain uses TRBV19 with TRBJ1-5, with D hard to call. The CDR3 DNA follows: TGTGCCAGTATCCCCCTGAGCGGGCGGCCCCAGCATTTT. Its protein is CASIPLSGRPQHF.